These T cell receptor beta chains were read from a single sample in a study of T cells expressing NK-cell markers. After re-calling the 5' RACE reads, TCRdb lists one entry per CDR3 protein, DNA absent. The sample yields about 110,000 distinct CDR3 sequences, of which the top ten take up about 18%. Sequencing was done on a sample of blood T cells: a sorted CD56 or NKG2C T cell subset, CD4+ or CD8+ T cells, or bulk PBMC T cells (not recorded which). Receptor source: a woman aged 18 to 75 in good health. The CDR3 runs from the conserved cysteine through the conserved F or W.

V gene	J gene	CDR3 protein
TRBV7-9	TRBJ2-5	CASSSQVGEETQYF
TRBV29-1	TRBJ2-1	CSVAASYNEQFF
TRBV5-1	TRBJ2-1	CASSLDYRDTYNEQFF
TRBV12-3/TRBV12-4	TRBJ2-3	CASSGRGRGGDTDTQYF
TRBV30	TRBJ1-2	CAWQPDKNFYGYTF
TRBV5-6	TRBJ2-2	CASSLKWLANTGELFF
TRBV28	TRBJ2-1	CASSDANEQFF
TRBV6-2/TRBV6-3	TRBJ1-1	CASAWGIGTEAFF
TRBV4-3	TRBJ2-3	CASSQDWGRTDTQYF
TRBV27	TRBJ2-7	CASSPTTAYEQYF
TRBV2	TRBJ2-7	CASGQGAAYEQYF
TRBV12-3/TRBV12-4	TRBJ1-4	CASSLNVGREKLFF
TRBV6-5	TRBJ2-5	CASSYSRLPQETQYF
TRBV20-1	TRBJ2-3	CSARPWTAGRTDTQYF
TRBV5-6	TRBJ1-2	CASSPLTTGDGGYTF
TRBV6-5	TRBJ2-7	CASSYTQGYEQYF
TRBV6-2/TRBV6-3	TRBJ2-2	CATRGDTGELFF
TRBV7-9	TRBJ2-7	CASSLARDRTRGQYF
TRBV29-1	TRBJ1-2	CSVNGPMGGYTF
TRBV12-3/TRBV12-4	TRBJ1-4	CASSHGTGATNEKLFF
TRBV12-5	TRBJ2-1	CASGLVQGITYYNEQFF
TRBV6-4	TRBJ2-2	CASSLERGRNTGELFF
TRBV27	TRBJ2-3	CASSFFSGADTQYF
TRBV20-1	TRBJ2-1	CSASSEARFNEQFF
TRBV6-1	TRBJ1-1	CASTQGANTEAFF
TRBV11-2	TRBJ2-1	CASSLSGTSNNEQFF
TRBV29-1	TRBJ1-1	CSVEDMTSGEAFF
TRBV29-1	TRBJ2-7	CSVERGSSYEQYF
TRBV3-1	TRBJ2-3	CASSLAQAGEYSDTQYF
TRBV12-3/TRBV12-4	TRBJ2-1	CASSWTSARGANEQFF
TRBV7-8	TRBJ2-1	CASSLRASGNSYNEQFF
TRBV27	TRBJ2-3	CASSLDGGADTQYF
TRBV29-1	TRBJ2-2	CSVNWVTGELFF
TRBV29-1	TRBJ2-2	CSVIGPTNTGELFF
TRBV19	TRBJ1-1	CASRLGGTEAFF
TRBV7-2	TRBJ2-4	CASSSGLAKNIQYF
TRBV20-1	TRBJ1-1	CSARDQQVVDTEAFF
TRBV3-1	TRBJ1-3	CASSQEEAGNTIYF
TRBV15	TRBJ2-6	CATTTDRGQTGANVLTF
TRBV4-3	TRBJ2-7	CASSQEGSGQYEQYF
TRBV4-3	TRBJ2-2	CASSHGRGSGELFF
TRBV12-3/TRBV12-4	TRBJ1-1	CASSFRVGHMLNTEAFF
TRBV7-9	TRBJ2-7	CASSLAYRASYEQYF
TRBV12-3/TRBV12-4	TRBJ2-5	CASSSLGGLGETQYF
TRBV27	TRBJ1-6	CASTNLGSTYNSPLHF
TRBV12-3/TRBV12-4	TRBJ1-5	CASSPTDLLNQPQHF
TRBV5-4	TRBJ2-1	CASSGGTTSRDEQFF
TRBV29-1	TRBJ2-1	CSVSRLAAAGNEQFF
TRBV4-3	TRBJ2-7	CASSQDRLAGSYEQYF
TRBV5-4	TRBJ2-5	CASSLGGWGETQYF
TRBV7-9	TRBJ2-2	CASSLVYRQNTGELFF
TRBV6-2/TRBV6-3	TRBJ2-1	CASSYLLTEQFF
TRBV6-2/TRBV6-3	TRBJ1-2	CASSYRQVANYGYTF
TRBV27	TRBJ1-5	CASSLGSHQPQHF